This TCR beta chain appears in the sequencing data of a study of graft-versus-host responses after intestinal transplantation. The CDR3 consists of 14 residues. Between the trimmed V and J ends, which lost 7 bases and 4 bases, there was a span of 17 bases. Germline V gene lookup returns CDR1 SQVTM and CDR2 ANQGSEA. A single count supports this clone. Its target is unknown. Generated by immunoSEQ multiplex PCR, the TCRdb table keeps only in-frame clones and is missing some. The table shows 99,000 or so clones, with less than 95% occurring only once. The sample consisted of unstimulated CD8+ T cells sorted from spleen or lymph node cells, taken before transplant. The chain couples TRBV29-1 to TRBJ2-1; tentative D call: TRBD2 (5 bases). The source is a human donor who was the organ donor for an intestinal transplant. CDR3 coding DNA: TGCAGCGGAGGATATCAGCGGAAATACAATGAGCAGTTCTTC. Its translation is CSGGYQRKYNEQFF.